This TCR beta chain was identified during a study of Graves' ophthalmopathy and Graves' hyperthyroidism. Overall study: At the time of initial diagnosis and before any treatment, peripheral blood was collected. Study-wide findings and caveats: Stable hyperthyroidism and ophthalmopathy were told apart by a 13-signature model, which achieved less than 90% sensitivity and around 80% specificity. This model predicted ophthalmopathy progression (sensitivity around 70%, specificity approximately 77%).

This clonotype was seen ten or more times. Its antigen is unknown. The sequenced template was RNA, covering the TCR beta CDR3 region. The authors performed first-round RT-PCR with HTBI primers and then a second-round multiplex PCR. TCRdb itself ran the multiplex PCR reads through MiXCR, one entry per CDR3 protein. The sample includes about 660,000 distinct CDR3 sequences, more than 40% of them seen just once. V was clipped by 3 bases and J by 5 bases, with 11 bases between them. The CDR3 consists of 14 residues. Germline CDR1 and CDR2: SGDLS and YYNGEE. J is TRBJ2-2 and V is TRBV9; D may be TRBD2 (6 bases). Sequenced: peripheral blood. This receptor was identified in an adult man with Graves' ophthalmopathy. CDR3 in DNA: TGTGCCAGCAGCGGCGGGGATTGGACCGGGGAGCTGTTTTTT. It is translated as CASSGGDWTGELFF. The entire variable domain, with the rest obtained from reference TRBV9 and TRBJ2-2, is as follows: DSGVTQTPKHLITATGQRVTLRCSPRSGDLSVYWYQQSLDQGLQFLIQYYNGEERAKGNILERFSAQQFPDLHSELNLSSLELGDSALYFCASSGGDWTGELFFGEGSRLTVL.